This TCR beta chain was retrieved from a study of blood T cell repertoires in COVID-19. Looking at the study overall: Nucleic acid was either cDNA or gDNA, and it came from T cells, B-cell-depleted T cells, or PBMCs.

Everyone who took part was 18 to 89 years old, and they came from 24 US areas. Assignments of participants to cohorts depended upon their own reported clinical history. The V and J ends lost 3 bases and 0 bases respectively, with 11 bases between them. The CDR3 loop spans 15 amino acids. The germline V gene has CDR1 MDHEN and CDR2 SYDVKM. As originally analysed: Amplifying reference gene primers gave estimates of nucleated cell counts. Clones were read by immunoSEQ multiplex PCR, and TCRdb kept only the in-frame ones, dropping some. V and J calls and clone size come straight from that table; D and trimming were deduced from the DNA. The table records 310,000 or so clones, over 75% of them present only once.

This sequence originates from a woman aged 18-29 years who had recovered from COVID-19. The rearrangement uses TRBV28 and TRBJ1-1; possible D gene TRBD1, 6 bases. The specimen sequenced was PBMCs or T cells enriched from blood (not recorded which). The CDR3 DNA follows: TGTGCCAGCAGTTTTGCGGGGGACATGAACACTGAAGCTTTCTTT. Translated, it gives CASSFAGDMNTEAFF.